This passage covers 21 T cell receptor beta chains from one sample sequenced in a study of shared clonotypes between healthy human individuals. Repertoires were generated with immunoSEQ multiplex PCR, while TCRdb's copy carries only in-frame clones and drops some. The sample has approximately 2,200,000 clones; roughly 91% are singletons. CD45RO-negative CD8 cells positively selected for CCR7 made up the naive population, which excluded terminally differentiated effector memory CD45RA+ cells. Sequenced material: naive CD8+ T cells from PBMCs. The source is a man in his late teens or twenties in good health. Some clones in this sample may be carry-over from other donors' samples.

V gene TRBV5-4 combines with J gene TRBJ2-1, with D unresolved. The CDR3 sequence is 15 residues long. In germline, CDR1 is SGHNT, CDR2 YYREEE (reference sequence). The V end was cut by 0 bases, the J end by 7 bases, with 14 bases between. The CDR3 reads CASSLAGGPGNEQFF. DNA for the CDR3: TGTGCCAGCAGCTTGGCCGGCGGCCCCGGGAATGAGCAGTTCTTC.

The rearrangement joins TRBV9 to TRBJ2-7; 9 bases are shared with TRBD1. CDR3 length: 14 residues. Germline V lookup: CDR1 SGDLS, CDR2 YYNGEE. Trimming took 3 bases from V and 2 from J; bases not matched to a gene: 3. The CDR3 loop is CASSGGDRAYEQYF. DNA of the CDR3: TGTGCCAGCAGCGGAGGGGACAGGGCCTACGAGCAGTACTTC.

V is TRBV6-5 and J is TRBJ2-7, with 14 bases fitting TRBD2. This CDR3 contains 15 residues. The germline gives CDR1 MNHEY, CDR2 SVGAGI. V lost 6 bases to trimming and J lost 4 bases; unmatched junction nucleotides: 5. In nucleotides, the CDR3 is TGTGCCAGCAGCCCGAGACTAGCGGGAGGGTACGAGCAGTACTTC. This gives the protein CASSPRLAGGYEQYF.

The chain carries TRBV5-1 and TRBJ2-7, with 9 bases aligning to TRBD2. V shed 2 bases, J shed 5 bases, and the junction held 5 bases outside the gene matches. The CDR3 has 14 amino acids. The germline gives CDR1 SGHRS, CDR2 YFSETQ. The CDR3 DNA is TGCGCCAGCAGCTTTAGCGGGAGATTTAACGAGCAGTACTTC. This codes for CASSFSGRFNEQYF.

This chain uses TRBV21-1 with TRBJ2-1; the table's D call, TRBD1, was not checked against the DNA. TRBV21-1 is assigned pseudogene status. CDR3 length: 16 amino acids. CDR3 region: CASSADPGGAYNEQFF. The CDR3 region has the DNA TGTGCCAGCAGCGCAGATCCAGGGGGCGCCTACAATGAGCAGTTCTTC.

This clone was picked up one time. V usage is TRBV6-5 and J usage is TRBJ2-2; 7 nucleotides agree with TRBD1. The CDR3 has 14 residues. The germline CDR1 and CDR2 sequences are MNHEY and SVGAGI. The V segment lost 4 bases and the J segment 4 bases; nucleotides outside the gene matches: 3. CDR3 protein: CASSWDRLTGELFF. As DNA, the CDR3 is TGTGCCAGCAGTTGGGACAGACTCACCGGGGAGCTGTTTTTT.

Details on this clone: At the DNA level, this CDR3 is encoded by other sequences in the same sample as well. V gene TRBV14 combines with J gene TRBJ2-7; maybe TRBD2 (6 bases). This CDR3 has 14 residues. Trimming left V 1 base short and J 4 bases short, with 11 bases between. The V gene's germline CDR1 is SGHDN and CDR2 FVKESK. CDR3 bases: TGTGCCAGCAGCCAAGTAGGGAGGCCTTACGAGCAGTACTTC. Protein: CASSQVGRPYEQYF.

This clone was counted once. The chain carries TRBV29-1 and TRBJ2-5; TRBD1 agrees at 8 bases. The J call may be in error: the DNA end matches TRBJ2-7 better. Germline V lookup: CDR1 SQVTM, CDR2 ANQGSEA. This CDR3 has 11 amino acids. The CDR3 protein is CSGTRGPEQYF. CDR3 coding DNA: TGCAGCGGTACCAGGGGGCCCGAGCAGTACTTC.

The chain couples TRBV19 to TRBJ1-2; unclear D gene. CDR3 size: 13 residues. The V gene's germline CDR1 is LNHDA and CDR2 SQIVND (reference sequence). Between the trimmed V and J ends, which lost 7 bases and 3 bases, there was a span of 12 bases. The CDR3 bases are TGTGCCAGTAATCCGGGCAGCCACTATGGCTACACCTTC. It codes for CASNPGSHYGYTF.

The chain couples TRBV19 to TRBJ2-3, with TRBD2 matching over 14 bases. V gave up 3 bases and J gave up 2 bases; unmatched junction bases: 10. Germline loops: CDR1 LNHDA, CDR2 SQIVND (reference sequence). This CDR3 is built from 19 residues. CDR3 amino acids: CASSMGLAGDSFLTDTQYF. CDR3 DNA: TGTGCCAGTAGTATGGGACTAGCGGGAGACAGTTTCCTCACAGATACGCAGTATTTT.

The V gene is TRBV9, the J gene TRBJ1-4; 9 nucleotides line up with TRBD1. Germline V gene sequence: CDR1 SGDLS, CDR2 YYNGEE. The J segment lost 7 bases and the V segment lost 4 bases, leaving 8 bases of the junction unmatched. The length of the CDR3 is 15 residues. In DNA, the CDR3 is TGTGCCAGCAGCCCCTTGGACAGGGGCAGTGAAAAACTGTTTTTT. Its protein is CASSPLDRGSEKLFF.

The chain has TRBV9 and TRBJ2-6; D gene uncertain. CDR1 is SGDLS, CDR2 YYNGEE, per germline. Trimming removed 1 base from V and 4 bases from J, with 6 bases in between. The CDR3 consists of 14 residues. DNA of the CDR3: TGTGCCAGCAGCGTAACAGACGGGGCCAACGTCCTGACTTTC. Its translation is CASSVTDGANVLTF.

The chain carries TRBV5-5 and TRBJ2-2; a possible D gene is TRBD1 (6 bases). CDR3 size: 14 residues. V lost 6 bases and J 7 bases, leaving 16 bases between the germline ends. Germline V gene lookup returns CDR1 SGHKS and CDR2 YYEKEE (reference sequence). CDR3 sequence (DNA): TGTGCCAGCACCGTGAACAGGGCGTTCGGGGAGCTGTTTTTT. The encoded protein is CASTVNRAFGELFF. Looking up the rest from reference TRBV5-5 and TRBJ2-2 gives the full variable domain: DAGVTQSPTHLIKTRGQQVTLRCSPISGHKSVSWYQQVLGQGPQFIFQYYEKEERGRGNFPDRFSARQFPNYSSELNVNALLLGDSALYLCASTVNRAFGELFFGEGSRLTVL.

The V and J genes are TRBV4-2 and TRBJ2-7; D perhaps matches TRBD2 (5 bases). The CDR3 is made up of 14 amino acids. V lost 7 bases and J lost 0, with 13 bases in between. The V gene's germline CDR1 is LGHNA and CDR2 YNFKEQ. CDR3 in amino acids: CASTRAGFSYEQYF. In DNA form, the CDR3 reads TGTGCCAGCACCCGGGCGGGTTTCTCCTACGAGCAGTACTTC.

The V and J genes are TRBV7-3 and TRBJ2-1, with D possibly TRBD2 on 6 matching bases. Germline V gene data show CDR1 as SGHTA and CDR2 as FQGTGA. The CDR3 totals 15 residues. V lost 4 bases, J lost 3 bases, and 13 bases lay in between. In DNA form, the CDR3 reads TGTGCCAGCAGCTCCCCCCGGGACTTCTACAATGAGCAGTTCTTC. This sequence encodes CASSSPRDFYNEQFF.

The genes are TRBV7-2 and TRBJ2-1; D gene uncertain. Germline CDR1 and CDR2: SGHTA and FQGNSA. V was shortened by 1 base and J by 9 bases, with 10 bases between the two germline ends. CDR3 size: 13 residues. CDR3: CASSLVLGSEQFF. CDR3 bases: TGTGCCAGCAGCTTAGTCTTAGGATCTGAGCAGTTCTTC.

This chain joins TRBV6-1 and TRBJ2-7; a possible D gene is TRBD2 (5 bases). Trimming removed 3 bases from V and 7 bases from J, with 22 bases in between. The V gene's germline CDR1 is MNHNS and CDR2 SASEGT. The CDR3 runs to 16 residues. The CDR3 DNA is TGTGCCAGCAGTGATAAGGCAAAGACGGGGAGTTGGGAGCAGTACTTC. Translation gives CASSDKAKTGSWEQYF.

This chain links TRBV28 with TRBJ2-1, with D possibly TRBD2 on 7 matching bases. V dropped 2 bases and J dropped 6 bases, with 23 bases sitting between them. Germline values: CDR1 MDHEN, CDR2 SYDVKM. The CDR3 totals 18 residues. The CDR3 protein is CASSLPTSAGGGSNEQFF. CDR3 DNA: TGTGCCAGCAGTTTACCCACCTCAGCTGGCGGGGGCAGCAATGAGCAGTTCTTC. Full variable domain (outside the CDR3, taken from reference TRBV28 and TRBJ2-1): DVKVTQSSRYLVKRTGEKVFLECVQDMDHENMFWYRQDPGLGLRLIYFSYDVKMKEKGDIPEGYSVSREKKERFSLILESASTNQTSMYLCASSLPTSAGGGSNEQFFGPGTRLTVL.

The chain employs TRBV7-8 and TRBJ1-5; D may be TRBD1 (5 bases). Germline lookup yields CDR1 SGHVS and CDR2 FQNEAQ. The ends were cut back, 5 bases at V and 0 bases at J, with 17 bases in the middle. The CDR3 contains 17 residues. Here the CDR3 reads CASSPLGRTISNQPQHF. CDR3 DNA: TGTGCCAGCAGCCCCCTCGGACGGACAATTAGCAATCAGCCCCAGCATTTT.

This chain joins TRBV9 and TRBJ2-5; 9 nucleotides match TRBD1. The CDR3 totals 16 residues. Germline V gene data show CDR1 as SGDLS and CDR2 as YYNGEE. Trimming took 4 bases from V and 1 from J; bases not matched to a gene: 8. The DNA for the CDR3 is TGTGCCAGCAGCCCATCGGACAGGGGTCCCCAAGAGACCCAGTACTTC. Protein sequence: CASSPSDRGPQETQYF.

The rearrangement joins TRBV7-9 to TRBJ2-1; the match to TRBD2 covers 10 bases. This CDR3 has 15 amino acids. Germline CDR1 and CDR2: SEHNR and FQNEAQ (reference sequence). Unmatched junction bases numbered 3, after V lost 5 bases and J lost 2 bases. The CDR3 is CASSQLAGAYNEQFF. The CDR3 DNA is TGTGCCAGCAGCCAGCTAGCGGGAGCCTACAATGAGCAGTTCTTC.